This T cell receptor (beta chain) was observed in a study of CD8+ T cells in alopecia areata. Study at large: Tofacitinib administration to treated patients was oral, at 5 to 10 mg twice daily.

Treatment meaning: oral pan-JAK inhibitor, 5-10 mg twice daily. Peripheral blood and lesional scalp punch biopsies came from alopecia areata patients. This clone was seen more than once but under ten times. Antigen unknown. Trimming took off 3 bases at V and 0 bases at J, with 5 bases between the two ends. CDR1 MDHEN and CDR2 SYDVKM come from the germline V gene. The CDR3 covers 13 residues. After isolation, RNA underwent reverse transcription to generate cDNA as the sequencing template. The assay was immunoSEQ multiplex PCR, and TCRdb's table has in-frame clones only and misses some. This sample carries some 200,000 clones, approximately 56% of them seen once, and the ten largest clones take roughly 3.3%. Whole-study results and caveats: More clonal than normal scalp was lesional scalp, particularly alopecia totalis/universalis. Scalp and blood retained many expanded lesional clones during tofacitinib.

The sequence was obtained from a human donor with alopecia areata. The source was CD4+ T cells sorted from blood, collected at week 4, from a patient treated with tofacitinib. The J gene is TRBJ1-2, the V gene TRBV28; D remains ambiguous. The CDR3 here is CASSFQANYGYTF. The DNA of the CDR3 is TGTGCCAGCAGTTTTCAGGCTAACTATGGCTACACCTTC.